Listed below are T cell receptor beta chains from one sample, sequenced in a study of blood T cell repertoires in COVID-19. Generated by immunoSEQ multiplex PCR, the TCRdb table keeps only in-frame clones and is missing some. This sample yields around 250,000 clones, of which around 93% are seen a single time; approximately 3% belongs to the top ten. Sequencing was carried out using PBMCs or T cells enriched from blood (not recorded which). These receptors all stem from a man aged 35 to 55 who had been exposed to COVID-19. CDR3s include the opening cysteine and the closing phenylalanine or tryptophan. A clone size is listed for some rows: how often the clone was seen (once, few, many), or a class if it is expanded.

CDR3 protein: CASSLSAASEQFF
clone size: many
V gene: TRBV12-3/TRBV12-4
J gene: TRBJ2-1

CDR3 protein: CATSDLGTGALGGYTF
clone size: .
V gene: TRBV24-1
J gene: TRBJ1-2

CDR3 protein: CASSPYTSGSLNTGELFF
clone size: .
V gene: TRBV11-3
J gene: TRBJ2-2

CDR3 protein: CASSSVRGANYGYTF
clone size: .
V gene: TRBV7-9
J gene: TRBJ1-2

CDR3 protein: CASSPRTGLNTEAFF
clone size: .
V gene: TRBV19
J gene: TRBJ1-1

CDR3 protein: CASSLGGRKPQHF
clone size: .
V gene: TRBV3-1/TRBV3-2
J gene: TRBJ1-5

CDR3 protein: CASSSGLKGETQYF
clone size: .
V gene: TRBV28
J gene: TRBJ2-5

CDR3 protein: CASSLMTGYSGELFF
clone size: .
V gene: TRBV5-4
J gene: TRBJ2-2

CDR3 protein: CASSIGRDRINEQFF
clone size: .
V gene: TRBV19
J gene: TRBJ2-1

CDR3 protein: CASSPTEGVRDYYEQYF
clone size: .
V gene: TRBV28
J gene: TRBJ2-7

CDR3 protein: CASSRTWTDPVAFF
clone size: .
V gene: TRBV4-3
J gene: TRBJ1-1

CDR3 protein: CAMGWERRNEQFF
clone size: .
V gene: TRBV10-1
J gene: TRBJ2-1

CDR3 protein: CASGSGLAAQETQYF
clone size: .
V gene: TRBV12-5
J gene: TRBJ2-5

CDR3 protein: CASSLARMNTEAFF
clone size: .
V gene: TRBV11-2
J gene: TRBJ1-1

CDR3 protein: CASSSQRRSNYEQYF
clone size: .
V gene: TRBV28
J gene: TRBJ2-7

CDR3 protein: CASSYPPGQGAYEQYF
clone size: .
V gene: TRBV28
J gene: TRBJ2-7

CDR3 protein: CASSVGQRANYGYTF
clone size: few
V gene: TRBV9
J gene: TRBJ1-2

CDR3 protein: CSVAQTGYEAFF
clone size: .
V gene: TRBV29-1
J gene: TRBJ1-1

CDR3 protein: CATSDSGRAEAFF
clone size: .
V gene: TRBV24-1
J gene: TRBJ1-1

CDR3 protein: CASSSLGTGATEAFF
clone size: .
V gene: TRBV28
J gene: TRBJ1-1

CDR3 protein: CAWSESGNTIYF
clone size: .
V gene: TRBV30
J gene: TRBJ1-3

CDR3 protein: CASSVGTGVQETQYF
clone size: .
V gene: TRBV9
J gene: TRBJ2-5

CDR3 protein: CASSFLASTDTQYF
clone size: .
V gene: TRBV9
J gene: TRBJ2-3

CDR3 protein: CASSVNPTVGLLYGYTF
clone size: .
V gene: TRBV9
J gene: TRBJ1-2